These 21 T cell receptor beta chains originate from one sample sequenced in a study of liver allograft versus peripheral blood T cells. On the study more broadly: Comparative analysis was performed on T cell receptor repertoires from transplanted livers and from recipients' peripheral blood.

TCRdb recomputed calls from the reads with MiXCR, one row per CDR3 protein. Seen here are fewer than 8,500 distinct CDR3 sequences, roughly 18% observed once, and the top ten hold about 4.8%. The receptors here all came from a human patient who had a liver transplant. The graft donor may account for some of the T cells.

A few counts support this clonotype. The rearrangement joins TRBV7-9 to TRBJ1-4, with 9 bases lining up with TRBD1. The J call could be wrong; TRBJ2-3 is a better fit for the DNA end. The CDR3 loop spans 14 amino acids. Per the germline V gene, CDR1 is SEHNR and CDR2 is FQNEAQ (reference sequence). The CDR3 protein is CASSFGQGIDTQYF. CDR3 bases: TGTGCCAGCAGCTTTGGACAGGGGATCGATACGCAGTATTTT.

This chain uses TRBV11-1 with TRBJ2-2; 7 bases map to TRBD1. The V and J ends lost 6 bases and 4 bases, in that order; junction bases with no gene match: 2. Germline V gene sequence: CDR1 SGHAT, CDR2 FQDESV (reference sequence). The CDR3 covers 13 residues. Here the CDR3 DNA reads TGTGCCAGCAGATCAGGGGGCACCGGGGAGCTGTTTTTT. This codes for CASRSGGTGELFF. Supplemented by reference TRBV11-1 and TRBJ2-2, the full variable domain reads EAEVAQSPRYKITEKSQAVAFWCDPISGHATLYWYRQILGQGPELLVQFQDESVVDDSQLPKDRFSAERLKGVDSTLKIQPAELGDSAMYLCASRSGGTGELFFGEGSRLTVL.

A few counts support this clonotype. V is TRBV30 and J is TRBJ2-3; the match to TRBD1 covers 11 bases. Trimming took 0 bases from V and 4 from J; bases not matched to a gene: 3. CDR3 size: 15 residues. In germline, CDR1 is GTSNPN, CDR2 SVGIG (reference sequence). The CDR3 DNA reads TGTGCCTGGAGTGTATGGGACAGGGGGTCAGATACGCAGTATTTT. This encodes CAWSVWDRGSDTQYF.

Only a few counts were recorded for this clonotype. V and J are TRBV19 and TRBJ1-2; 7 bases are a match to TRBD1. The CDR3 length is 16 residues. Losses at the gene ends were 4 bases for V and 2 bases for J; bases not matched to a gene: 10. CDR1 is LNHDA and CDR2 is SQIVND in the germline V gene (reference sequence). Written as DNA, the CDR3 is TGTGCCAGTAGTAATCGACTTGGACAGGTCAACTATGGCTACACCTTC. This sequence encodes CASSNRLGQVNYGYTF. Based on the CDR3 plus reference TRBV19 and TRBJ1-2, the full variable domain is DGGITQSPKYLFRKEGQNVTLSCEQNLNHDAMYWYRQDPGQGLRLIYYSQIVNDFQKGDIAEGYSVSREKKESFPLTVTSAQKNPTAFYLCASSNRLGQVNYGYTFGSGTRLTVV.

Details on this clonotype: It is likely a read error: a sequence one base away is far more abundant. This chain joins TRBV6-5 and TRBJ1-5; maybe TRBD1 (6 bases). V lost 5 bases, J lost 7 bases, and 21 bases lay in between. The CDR3 covers 16 residues. Germline V gene lookup returns CDR1 MNHEY and CDR2 SVGAGI. The CDR3 region is CASSESGTPRGQPQHF. CDR3 DNA: TGTGCCAGCAGTGAGAGCGGGACACCCCGTGGGCAGCCCCAGCATTTT.

This chain uses TRBV30 with TRBJ2-1, with TRBD2 identical over 16 bases. The CDR3 loop spans 17 amino acids. V shed 2 bases and J 7 bases; nucleotides not matched to a gene: 8. Germline loops: CDR1 GTSNPN, CDR2 SVGIG (reference sequence). CDR3 bases: TGTGCCTGGAGTTCACCGGGACTAGCGGGAGGGGGGAATGAGCAGTTCTTC. This encodes CAWSSPGLAGGGNEQFF.

This clonotype was counted at least ten times. J is TRBJ2-3 and V is TRBV15; TRBD1 or TRBD2 may be the D gene (5 bases each). V shed 2 bases and J shed 0 bases, with 12 bases lying between them. From germline, CDR1 is LNHNV and CDR2 YYDKDF (reference sequence). This CDR3 is built from 16 residues. The CDR3 spells CATSRWGRTSTDTQYF. The CDR3 DNA is TGTGCCACCAGCAGATGGGGACGGACTAGCACAGATACGCAGTATTTT.

This clonotype was counted at least ten times. The chain has TRBV6-1 and TRBJ2-3; D is unclear. The CDR3 has 12 amino acids. V lost 6 bases and J lost 6, with 10 bases in between. Germline CDR1 MNHNS, CDR2 SASEGT. The CDR3 spells CASSPSRDTQYF. The CDR3 DNA follows: TGTGCCAGCAGCCCCTCCCGCGATACGCAGTATTTT.

This clonotype was recorded a few times. The chain combines TRBV20-1 with TRBJ2-3; 7 nucleotides match TRBD2. CDR3 length: 15 residues. Germline CDR1 reads DFQATT; CDR2 reads SNEGSKA (reference sequence). After removal of 3 bases from V and 6 bases from J, the junction contained 12 bases not matched to a gene. The CDR3 loop is CSASNPAGESDTQYF. The CDR3 DNA reads as TGCAGTGCTAGCAATCCCGCGGGAGAATCCGATACGCAGTATTTT.

By frequency in the sample, this clonotype is medium-sized. The rearrangement links TRBV20-1 to TRBJ1-5; D is perhaps TRBD1 (5 bases). V was clipped by 3 bases and J by 7 bases, with 13 bases between them. The CDR3 length is 13 residues. The germline V gene has CDR1 DFQATT and CDR2 SNEGSKA (reference sequence). The CDR3 loop reads CSARSGSNQPQHF. DNA of the CDR3: TGCAGTGCTAGGTCAGGGTCTAACCAGCCCCAGCATTTT.

This clonotype was counted between two and nine times. V gene TRBV3-1 combines with J gene TRBJ2-2; the D is unclear. Trimming took off 6 bases at V and 4 bases at J, with 12 bases between the two ends. CDR3 length equals 14 residues. Germline lookup yields CDR1 LGHDT and CDR2 YNNKEL (reference sequence). CDR3 DNA: TGTGCCAGCAGGTATGGGTATGGCACCGGGGAGCTGTTTTTT. It codes for CASRYGYGTGELFF.

Sample share makes this clonotype medium-sized. V usage is TRBV5-5 and J usage is TRBJ2-6; 7 bases map to TRBD2. V lost 7 bases and J lost 2; bases outside the gene matches: 9. Germline-derived CDR1 and CDR2 are SGHKS and YYEKEE (reference sequence). The CDR3 runs 16 residues. The CDR3 reads CASGLGGLAGANVLTF. The CDR3 coding sequence is TGTGCCAGCGGTTTGGGGGGGTTGGCTGGGGCCAACGTCCTGACTTTC.

Judged by abundance, this clonotype is medium-sized. CDR3 sequence reads: CASRPGQNSNQPQHF. Written as DNA, the CDR3 is TGTGCCAGTAGGCCCGGACAGAATAGCAATCAGCCCCAGCATTTT. V gene TRBV19 combines with J gene TRBJ1-5; possibly TRBD1 for D (6 bases). Germline V CDR1 and CDR2: LNHDA, SQIVND (reference sequence). The CDR3 is 15 residues long. Trimming shortened V by 6 bases and J by 0 bases, and 12 bases separated the two germline ends. Together with reference TRBV19 and TRBJ1-5, the CDR3 gives the full variable domain: DGGITQSPKYLFRKEGQNVTLSCEQNLNHDAMYWYRQDPGQGLRLIYYSQIVNDFQKGDIAEGYSVSREKKESFPLTVTSAQKNPTAFYLCASRPGQNSNQPQHFGDGTRLSIL.

A remark on this clonotype: A single base is all that separates this from a far larger clone, so a read error is likely. The chain has TRBV7-9 and TRBJ1-2; D remains ambiguous. The CDR3 covers 13 residues. Germline values: CDR1 SEHNR, CDR2 FQNEAQ (reference sequence). This chain's CDR3 is CVSSLADVLGYTF. The CDR3 bases are TGTGTCAGCAGCTTAGCAGACGTTTTGGGCTACACCTTC. The full variable domain, with the rest looked up from reference TRBV7-9 and TRBJ1-2, is DTGVSQNPRHKITKRGQNVTFRCDPISEHNRLYWYRQTLGQGPEFLTYFQNEAQLEKSRLLSDRFSAERPKGSFSTLEIQRTEQGDSAMYLCVSSLADVLGYTFGSGTRLTVV.

The CDR3 sequence is CASSQDELAGVNEQFF. The CDR3 DNA reads as TGCGCCAGCAGCCAAGATGAACTAGCGGGGGTCAATGAGCAGTTCTTC. The rearrangement links TRBV4-1 to TRBJ2-1, with TRBD2 identical over 11 bases. This CDR3 comprises 16 residues. Trimming removed 0 bases from V and 6 bases from J; junction bases left unmatched: 4. The germline gives CDR1 MGHRA, CDR2 YSYEKL.

This clonotype was observed a few times. The chain joins TRBV7-9 to TRBJ2-3; no clear D gene. V was pared by 7 bases and J by 11 bases, with 19 bases between. Germline loops: CDR1 SEHNR, CDR2 FQNEAQ (reference sequence). The CDR3 consists of 13 residues. CDR3 sequence (DNA): TGTGCCAGCACCTCGTCTGAGGTAGCACAGCAGTATTTT. The encoded protein is CASTSSEVAQQYF.

This clonotype counts as medium-sized (0.01 to 0.1%). This chain joins TRBV6-1 and TRBJ1-5; the D gene is possibly TRBD1 (6 bases). There are 16 residues in the CDR3. Germline loops: CDR1 MNHNS, CDR2 SASEGT. The CDR3 DNA reads TGTGTCACCTCTGCCCAGGGGCGAAATAGCAATCAGCCCCAGCATTTT. Protein product: CVTSAQGRNSNQPQHF.

Within the sample, this clonotype is medium-sized. This chain links TRBV18 with TRBJ2-2, with D perhaps matching TRBD1 (5 bases). V lost 4 bases, J lost 1 base, and 10 bases lay in between. This CDR3 comprises 15 residues. Germline CDR1 KGHSH, CDR2 LQKENI. This CDR3 reads CASSHGQGNTGELFF. CDR3 nucleotide sequence: TGTGCCAGCTCACACGGGCAGGGGAACACCGGGGAGCTGTTTTTT.

This clonotype has just a few counts. The chain uses TRBV10-1 and TRBJ2-7, with 9 nucleotides matching TRBD1. Germline V CDR1 and CDR2: WNHNN, SYGVQD (reference sequence). This CDR3 contains 16 residues. Trimming removed 4 bases from V and 3 bases from J; junction bases left unmatched: 10. The CDR3 is CASSGLKGQGYYEQYF. The CDR3 coding sequence is TGCGCCAGCAGTGGTTTAAAGGGACAGGGTTACTACGAGCAGTACTTC.

By sample fraction, this clonotype is medium-sized. The V and J genes are TRBV7-2 and TRBJ2-7, with a possible D match to TRBD1 (6 bases). V was trimmed by 0 bases and J by 4 bases, leaving 10 bases between them. Germline V gene sequence: CDR1 SGHTA, CDR2 FQGNSA. The CDR3 sequence is 14 residues long. The CDR3 sequence is CASSLAVQGYEQYF. Here the CDR3 DNA reads TGTGCCAGCAGCTTAGCAGTACAGGGTTACGAGCAGTACTTC.

This sequence joins TRBV11-1 and TRBJ1-1; TRBD1 aligns across 8 bases. With V trimmed by 6 bases and J by 5 bases, 5 bases remained unmatched. The CDR3 length is 13 residues. The germline gives CDR1 SGHAT, CDR2 FQDESV (reference sequence). CDR3 protein: CASSLDRGTEAFF. CDR3 bases: TGTGCCAGCAGTCTCGACAGGGGAACTGAAGCTTTCTTT. The whole variable domain, remainder taken from reference TRBV11-1 and TRBJ1-1, is EAEVAQSPRYKITEKSQAVAFWCDPISGHATLYWYRQILGQGPELLVQFQDESVVDDSQLPKDRFSAERLKGVDSTLKIQPAELGDSAMYLCASSLDRGTEAFFGQGTRLTVV.